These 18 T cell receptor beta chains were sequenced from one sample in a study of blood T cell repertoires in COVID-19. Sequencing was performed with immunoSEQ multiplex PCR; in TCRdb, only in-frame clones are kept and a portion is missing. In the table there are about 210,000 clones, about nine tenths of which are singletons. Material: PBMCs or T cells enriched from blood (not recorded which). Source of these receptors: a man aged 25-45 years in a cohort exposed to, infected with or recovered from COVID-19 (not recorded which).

As DNA, the CDR3 is TGTGCCAGCTCACCAGGACAGGGTCAAAGTGGGGCCAACGTCCTGACTTTC. Translated, it gives CASSPGQGQSGANVLTF. The gene calls are TRBV18 and TRBJ2-6; TRBD1 matches at 8 bases. CDR1 and CDR2 (germline): KGHSH, LQKENI. V shed 2 bases and J 3 bases; nucleotides not matched to a gene: 6. The CDR3 has 17 amino acids.

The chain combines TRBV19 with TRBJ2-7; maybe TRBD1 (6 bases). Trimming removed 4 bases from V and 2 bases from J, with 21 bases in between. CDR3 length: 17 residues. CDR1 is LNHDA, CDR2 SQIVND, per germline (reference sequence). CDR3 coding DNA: TGTGCCAGTAGTAATGACCCCGTCAGGGGACATACCTACGAGCAGTACTTC. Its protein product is CASSNDPVRGHTYEQYF.

The CDR3 bases are TGTGCCAGCAGCCCTAGTAAGCCTATTACCTACAATGAGCAGTTCTTC. Translation: CASSPSKPITYNEQFF. The V gene is TRBV7-6, the J gene TRBJ2-1; D remains ambiguous. The V and J ends lost 5 bases and 2 bases respectively, with 16 bases between them. Germline V gene data show CDR1 as SGHVS and CDR2 as FNYEAQ. The CDR3 runs 16 residues. Supplemented by reference TRBV7-6 and TRBJ2-1, the full variable domain reads GAGVSQSPRYKVTKRGQDVALRCDPISGHVSLYWYRQALGQGPEFLTYFNYEAQQDKSGLPNDRFSAERPEGSISTLTIQRTEQRDSAMYRCASSPSKPITYNEQFFGPGTRLTVL.

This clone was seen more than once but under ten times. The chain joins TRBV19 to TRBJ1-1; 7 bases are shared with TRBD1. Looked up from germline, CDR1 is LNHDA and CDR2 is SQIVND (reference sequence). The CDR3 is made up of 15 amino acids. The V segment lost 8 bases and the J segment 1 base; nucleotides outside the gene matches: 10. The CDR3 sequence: CASSPGQPSNTEAFF. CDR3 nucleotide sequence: TGTGCCAGTTCGCCGGGACAGCCATCGAACACTGAAGCTTTCTTT.

CDR3: CASSDCYRAAPKEDNQPQHF. CDR3 sequence (DNA): TGTGCCAGCAGTGACTGTTACAGGGCCGCCCCTAAAGAGGACAATCAGCCCCAGCATTTT. V and J are TRBV6-4 and TRBJ1-5; D possibly corresponds to TRBD1 (6 bases). V was trimmed by 1 base and J by 3 bases, leaving 25 bases between them. Germline assignment: CDR1 MRHNA and CDR2 SNTAGT. The CDR3 runs to 20 residues.

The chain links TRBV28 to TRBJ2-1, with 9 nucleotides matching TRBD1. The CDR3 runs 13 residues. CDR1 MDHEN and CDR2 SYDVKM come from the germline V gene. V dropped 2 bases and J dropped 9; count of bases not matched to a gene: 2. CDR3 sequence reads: CASSLVTGGEQFF. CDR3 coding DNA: TGTGCCAGCAGTTTAGTGACAGGGGGTGAGCAGTTCTTC.

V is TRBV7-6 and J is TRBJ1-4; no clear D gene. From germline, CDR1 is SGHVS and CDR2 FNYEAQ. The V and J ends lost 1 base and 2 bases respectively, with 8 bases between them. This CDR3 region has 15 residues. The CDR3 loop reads CASSLGAGTNEKLFF. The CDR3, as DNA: TGTGCCAGCAGCTTAGGGGCGGGGACTAATGAAAAACTGTTTTTT. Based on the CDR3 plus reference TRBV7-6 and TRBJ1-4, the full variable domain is GAGVSQSPRYKVTKRGQDVALRCDPISGHVSLYWYRQALGQGPEFLTYFNYEAQQDKSGLPNDRFSAERPEGSISTLTIQRTEQRDSAMYRCASSLGAGTNEKLFFGSGTQLSVL.

In nucleotides, the CDR3 is TGTGCCAGCAGCCCCCCCGACAGGGACTACGAGCAGTACTTC. Translating it yields CASSPPDRDYEQYF. The rearrangement joins TRBV7-6 to TRBJ2-7, with TRBD1 matching over 7 bases. J lost 3 bases, V lost 5 bases, and 7 bases had no gene match. Germline lookup yields CDR1 SGHVS and CDR2 FNYEAQ. The CDR3 has 14 residues.

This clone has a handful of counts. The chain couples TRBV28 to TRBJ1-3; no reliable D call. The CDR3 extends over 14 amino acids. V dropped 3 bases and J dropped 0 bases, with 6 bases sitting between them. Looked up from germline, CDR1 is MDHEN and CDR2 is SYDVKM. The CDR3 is CASSFGSSGNTIYF. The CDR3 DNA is TGTGCCAGCAGTTTTGGCAGCTCTGGAAACACCATATATTTT.

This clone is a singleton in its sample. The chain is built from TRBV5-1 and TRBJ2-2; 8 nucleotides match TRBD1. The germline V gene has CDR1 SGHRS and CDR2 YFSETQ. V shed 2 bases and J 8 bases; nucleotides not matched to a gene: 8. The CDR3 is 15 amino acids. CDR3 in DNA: TGCGCCAGCAGCTTTGGACAGGGTCCTGCGGGGGAGCTGTTTTTT. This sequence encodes CASSFGQGPAGELFF.

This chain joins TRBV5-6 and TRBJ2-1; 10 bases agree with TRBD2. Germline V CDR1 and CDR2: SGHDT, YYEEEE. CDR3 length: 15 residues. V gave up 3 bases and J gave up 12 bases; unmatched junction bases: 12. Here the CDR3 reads CASSSYTLAGAGQFF. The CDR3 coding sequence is TGTGCCAGCAGCTCGTACACTCTAGCGGGGGCTGGGCAGTTCTTC.

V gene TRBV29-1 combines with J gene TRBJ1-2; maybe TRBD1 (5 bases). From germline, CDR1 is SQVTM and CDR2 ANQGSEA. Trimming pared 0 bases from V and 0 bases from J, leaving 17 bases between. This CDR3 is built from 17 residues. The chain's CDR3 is CSVEDFGHNFTNYGYTF. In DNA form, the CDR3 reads TGCAGCGTTGAAGATTTCGGACACAACTTTACTAACTATGGCTACACCTTC.

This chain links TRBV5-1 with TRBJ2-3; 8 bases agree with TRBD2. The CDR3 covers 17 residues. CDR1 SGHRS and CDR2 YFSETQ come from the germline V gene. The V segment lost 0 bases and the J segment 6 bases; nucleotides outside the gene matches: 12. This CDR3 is CASSLGVSGAAADTQYF. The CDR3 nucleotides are TGCGCCAGCAGCTTGGGGGTTAGCGGGGCTGCGGCGGATACGCAGTATTTT.

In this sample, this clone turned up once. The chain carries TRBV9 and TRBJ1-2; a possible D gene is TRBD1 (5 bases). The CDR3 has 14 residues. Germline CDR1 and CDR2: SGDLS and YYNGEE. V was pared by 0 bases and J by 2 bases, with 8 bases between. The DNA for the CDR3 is TGTGCCAGCAGCGTAGATGGGGGGAACTATGGCTACACCTTC. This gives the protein CASSVDGGNYGYTF.

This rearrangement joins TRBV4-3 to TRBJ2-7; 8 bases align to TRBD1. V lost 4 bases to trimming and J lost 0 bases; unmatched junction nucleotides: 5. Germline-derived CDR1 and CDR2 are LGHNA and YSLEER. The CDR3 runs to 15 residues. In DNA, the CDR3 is TGCGCCAGCAGCCCTTGGACAGGGAGCTCCTACGAGCAGTACTTC. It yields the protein CASSPWTGSSYEQYF.

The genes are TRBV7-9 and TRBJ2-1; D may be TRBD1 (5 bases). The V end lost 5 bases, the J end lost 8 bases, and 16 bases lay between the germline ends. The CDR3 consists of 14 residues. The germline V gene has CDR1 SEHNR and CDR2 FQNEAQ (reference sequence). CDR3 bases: TGTGCCAGCAGCGGAACGCCAGGGCGCGATGAGCAGTTCTTC. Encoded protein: CASSGTPGRDEQFF.

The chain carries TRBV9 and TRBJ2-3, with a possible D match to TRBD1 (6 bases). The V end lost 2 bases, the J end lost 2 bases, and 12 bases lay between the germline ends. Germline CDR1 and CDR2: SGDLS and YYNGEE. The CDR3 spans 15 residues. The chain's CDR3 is CASSVSGDHTDTQYF. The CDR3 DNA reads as TGTGCCAGCAGCGTTTCAGGGGACCACACAGATACGCAGTATTTT.

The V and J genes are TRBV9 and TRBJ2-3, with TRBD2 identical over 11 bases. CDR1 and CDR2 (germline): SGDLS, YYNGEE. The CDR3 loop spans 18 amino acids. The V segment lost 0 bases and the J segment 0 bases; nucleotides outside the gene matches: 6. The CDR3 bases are TGTGCCAGCAGCGTAGGGACTAGCGGGTATCCTAGCACAGATACGCAGTATTTT. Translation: CASSVGTSGYPSTDTQYF.